This T cell receptor beta chain originates from a study of T cell changes during pregnancy in multiple sclerosis (dated by TCRdb to between 2018 and 2020). Study-wide context: The study examined how the T cell repertoire changed over the course of pregnancy in women with multiple sclerosis.

Regarding this clone: No cognate antigen has been identified for it. Base qualities are not recorded, but no much larger clone differs from it by a single base.

V loses 3 bases, J loses 7 bases, and the germline ends lie 9 bases apart. CDR3 length: 13 amino acids, cysteine to phenylalanine. Here the CDR3 DNA is all that survives: 39 bases in frame from base 1. The germline V gene (reference sequence) supplies CDR1 SEHNR and CDR2 FQNEAQ. Library construction relied on the immunoSEQ multiplex PCR assay. TCRdb's version of the immuneACCESS table is confined to in-frame rearrangements and falls short of the full clone set. An unresolved V gene accounts for under half of the shortfall where checked; the remainder is of unknown origin. Present in this sample are around 35,000 clones, 90% of which were seen just once. Around an eighth of the sample is held by the ten biggest clonotypes.

This specimen consisted of CD8+ T cells from peripheral blood mononuclear cells, obtained in the first trimester of pregnancy. The chain is assembled from TRBV7-9 and TRBJ1-4, with no confidently assigned D gene. This receptor was obtained from a female donor with multiple sclerosis, enrolled in a pregnancy study. The DNA sequence is as follows: TGTGCCAGCAGCTTTACTGGGAGTGAAAAACTGTTTTTT. Its product reads: CASSFTGSEKLFF.